The 4 T cell receptor beta chains in this list originate from one sample, sequenced in a study of OX40 agonist ivuxolimab in advanced cancers. Libraries came from the immunoSEQ multiplex PCR assay. What TCRdb holds here is the immuneACCESS table cut down to in-frame rearrangements. Part of the clones is not present; checked against another copy, under half of the missing clones reflect an unresolved V gene, and the others are unexplained. The sample table lists 8,000 to 10,000 clones, about 66% of them with a count of one. The ten largest account for around 40% of the sample. Here the sequenced sample was CD4+ or CD8+ T cells sorted from blood, taken in a trial of the OX40 agonist ivuxolimab. These TCRs come from an adult with an advanced solid tumor such as melanoma, head and neck, liver or kidney cancer.

By proportion, this clone is medium-sized (0.01 to 0.1%). The CDR3 is CASSSQGRNQQETQYF. CDR3 nucleotides: TGTGCCAGCAGCTCACAGGGTCGGAACCAACAAGAGACCCAGTACTTC. The gene calls are TRBV5-4 and TRBJ2-5, with D possibly matching TRBD1 (6 bases). CDR1 is SGHNT, CDR2 YYREEE, per germline (reference sequence). Trimming cost V 3 bases and J 2 bases, with 17 bases left between them. The CDR3 sequence is 16 residues long.

The chain couples TRBV20-1 to TRBJ2-5; D assignment may be TRBD1 or TRBD2 (5 bases each). Judging by the DNA end, TRBJ2-7 fits better; the J call may be wrong. The CDR3 has 9 residues. Germline CDR1 and CDR2: DFQATT and SNEGSKA (reference sequence). CDR3 protein: CSAGDEQYF. Written as DNA, the CDR3 is TGCAGTGCGGGGGACGAGCAGTACTTC.

The chain is built from TRBV7-9 and TRBJ1-5; D unclear. V was trimmed by 5 bases and J by 1 base, leaving 12 bases between them. This CDR3 is 15 amino acids long. Per germline, CDR1 SEHNR and CDR2 FQNEAQ (reference sequence). In DNA, the CDR3 is TGTGCCAGCAGCGACGGAGGGTCGAGCAATCAGCCCCAGCATTTT. It yields the protein CASSDGGSSNQPQHF.

The rearrangement joins TRBV6-1 to TRBJ2-7, with 8 bases fitting TRBD2. Germline V lookup: CDR1 MNHNS, CDR2 SASEGT. Trimming removed 2 bases from V and 3 bases from J; junction bases left unmatched: 6. The CDR3 covers 15 residues. This chain's CDR3 is CASSEIGGLVYEQYF. The CDR3 DNA is TGTGCCAGCAGTGAAATTGGGGGACTAGTCTACGAGCAGTACTTC.